What follows is one TCR beta chain and its context. This clone was detected a few times. The antigen it binds to is not known. The CDR3 end lies 3 residues beyond the end of the read and is filled in from the germline J gene. Different DNA sequences within this sample yield the same CDR3. The sample comes from a study of T cell clonality in common variable immunodeficiency (dated by TCRdb to 2015 to 2017). For sequencing, equivalent amounts of genomic DNA were input from CVID and control samples. For every sample, a 60 bp segment covering the rearranged TCRbeta CDR3 region was amplified and then sequenced. The immunoSEQ assay, a bias-corrected multiplex PCR with high-throughput sequencing, was employed for TCRbeta amplification. The paper's data handling went like this. Each unique nucleotide sequence was treated as a clone and annotated with V, D and J genes, copy number and frequency. Sequences were labeled productive if in frame, and non-productive if out of frame or containing stop codons. As previously described, Shannon's entropy was used to calculate clonality. Mean CDR3 Kyte-Doolittle hydropathy was derived from the predicted amino acid sequences of productive clones. Using the R hclust function, scaled V gene usage was clustered hierarchically with Manhattan distance and complete linkage. Sharing of clones by CDR3 amino acid sequence was evaluated through resampling of 12 repertoires per group over 100 rounds. The repertoires were searched for roughly 69 published EBV-specific and some 250 published CMV-specific TCRbeta sequences. Analysis left out two CVID samples that produced under 10,000 sequences, so 45 or so CVID repertoires remained. TCRdb took over this immuneACCESS table, retaining in-frame rearrangements with V and J assigned. Such tables are incomplete; in checked studies, under half of the missing clones stem from an unresolved V gene, and the remainder is unexplained. That table supplies the V and J calls and clone size; D and trimming were determined from the DNA. This sample has around 45,000 clones, none of them a singleton. The top ten clones comprise approximately 2.7% of the sample.

The investigation overall reported the following: Healthy controls shared more TCRbeta clones with each other than CVID subjects shared among themselves (p < 0.0001). Even though DNA input was the same, control samples had an average of about 80,000 unique sequences each, compared with approximately 30,000 in CVID samples. CVID TCRbeta sequences reportedly showed fewer deletions and N-nucleotide insertions and lacked highly modified clones with 13 or more V deletions. Correlations between repertoire features and clinical complications were limited by patient heterogeneity within the CVID cohort. The authors noted that sequencing repertoires of T cell subpopulations would be needed to clarify what caused the increased clonality in CVID. Compared with healthy controls, CVID subjects showed increased TCRbeta clonality (t-test p = 0.018), a feature most characteristic of about a third of subjects.

Most CVID patients and most healthy controls were of Caucasian heritage. Heparinized peripheral whole blood samples of roughly 5 to 8 ml were obtained from each donor. Genomic DNA from adults with common variable immune deficiency (CVID) and from healthy adult controls was used to sequence TCRbeta CDR3 repertoires. The control group comprised some 22 healthy adult volunteers, some 12 female and approximately ten male, aged roughly 23 to 75 years with a mean age of approximately 30. Diluted blood was density-centrifuged over Hypaque 1077 or Ficoll-Paque to isolate peripheral blood mononuclear cells. Genomic DNA was obtained from unsorted mononuclear cells using either Qiagen column purification or a centrifugation-based method. V trim: 4 bases; J trim: 2 bases; unmatched bases: 4. For CDR1 and CDR2, the germline V gene lists SGHRS and YFSETQ. The CDR3 numbers 16 residues from cysteine through phenylalanine. The CDR3 was read in part: 39 bases, with the frame set at base 1.

The sample was peripheral blood mononuclear cells. The chain couples TRBV5-1 to TRBJ2-5; TRBD2 matches 14 bases in the middle. The TCR originated in a person aged 18 to 75 in good health. CDR3 DNA, as far as it was read: TGCGCCAGCAGCCTGGGACTAGCGGGGGTTCAAGAGACC. It is translated as CASSLGLAGVQET. The whole CDR3 reads CASSLGLAGVQETQYF.